The 24 T cell receptor beta chains presented below share a single source sample, sequenced in a study of blood T cells in healthy people across ages. The authors ran a second PCR of about 7 to 11 cycles using a sample-barcoded 5' primer and a J-beta primer mix. TCRdb fed the 5' RACE reads into MiXCR, producing one record per CDR3 protein. The sample includes some 1,500,000 distinct CDR3 sequences, around 40% of them seen just once. Sequenced: blood. The receptors come from a woman aged 18 to 35 in good health.

The chain joins TRBV4-3 to TRBJ2-5, with 12 bases that match TRBD2. There are 16 residues in the CDR3. The V gene end was trimmed by 0 bases and the J gene end by 4 bases; junction bases not matched to a gene: 3. The germline V gene encodes CDR1 LGHNA and CDR2 YSLEER. In DNA form, the CDR3 reads TGCGCCAGCAGCCAAGATCTAGCGGGAGGGCCAGAGACCCAGTACTTC. The encoded protein is CASSQDLAGGPETQYF.

This clonotype has a single count. The chain combines TRBV3-1 with TRBJ1-1; D is unclear. This CDR3 has 15 residues. Germline V CDR1 and CDR2: LGHDT, YNNKEL (reference sequence). V was trimmed by 0 bases and J by 3 bases, leaving 11 bases between them. The CDR3 DNA reads as TGTGCCAGCAGCCAAGATCTCTCCAGGTACACTGAAGCTTTCTTT. Its protein is CASSQDLSRYTEAFF.

The table lists this clonotype with a few counts. The rearrangement joins TRBV11-2 to TRBJ2-7, with 10 positions matching TRBD2. CDR3 length: 15 amino acids. The V and J ends lost 5 bases and 2 bases, in that order; junction bases with no gene match: 6. The germline gives CDR1 SGHAT, CDR2 FQNNGV. The chain's CDR3 is CASSPTSGGAYEQYF. The DNA of the CDR3 is TGTGCCAGCAGCCCCACAAGCGGGGGGGCCTACGAGCAGTACTTC.

This clonotype was observed a handful of times. The J gene is TRBJ2-5, the V gene TRBV15; 8 bases are shared with TRBD1. The end of the DNA fits TRBJ2-7 better, so the J call may be wrong. The CDR3 has 14 amino acids. Germline V gene sequence: CDR1 LNHNV, CDR2 YYDKDF (reference sequence). The DNA of the CDR3 is TGTGCCACCAGCACTGGACAGGGACGTAACGAGCAGTACTTC. Translated: CATSTGQGRNEQYF.

The rearrangement joins TRBV6-5 to TRBJ2-6; a weak D match, TRBD1 (6 bases). Trimming shortened V by 4 bases and J by 3 bases, and 10 bases separated the two germline ends. Germline V gene sequence: CDR1 MNHEY, CDR2 SVGAGI. The CDR3 is made up of 15 amino acids. In DNA form, the CDR3 reads TGTGCCAGCAGTTTTCCCAGGGGTGGGGCCAACGTCCTGACTTTC. Protein sequence: CASSFPRGGANVLTF.

This chain joins TRBV5-1 and TRBJ2-1; possible D gene TRBD1, 6 bases. The assigned J gene may be wrong: the sequence end matches TRBJ2-7 better. The germline gives CDR1 SGHRS, CDR2 YFSETQ. The CDR3 extends over 16 amino acids. The CDR3 nucleotides are TGCGCCAGCAGCTGGCTTGCCGTGACAGGCTACAATGAGCAGTACTTC. This encodes CASSWLAVTGYNEQYF.

This clonotype has just a few counts. The chain couples TRBV6-5 to TRBJ2-1; 7 nucleotides align to TRBD2. The V gene end was trimmed by 2 bases and the J gene end by 8 bases; junction bases not matched to a gene: 6. Germline assignment: CDR1 MNHEY and CDR2 SVGAGI. The CDR3 totals 14 residues. In DNA form, the CDR3 reads TGTGCCAGCAGTTACGGGACTACAAAACATGAGCAGTTCTTC. Translation gives CASSYGTTKHEQFF.

This clonotype showed up just a few times. This chain links TRBV2 with TRBJ2-3; D is unresolved. Germline-derived CDR1 and CDR2 are SNHLY and FYNNEI. The CDR3 spans 13 residues. Trimming pared 4 bases from V and 4 bases from J, leaving 9 bases between. Written as DNA, the CDR3 is TGTGCCAGCAGTGTTAGGTTAGCAGATACGCAGTATTTT. It translates to CASSVRLADTQYF.

The V and J genes are TRBV24-1 and TRBJ1-2; 7 nucleotides match TRBD1. The V gene's germline CDR1 is KGHDR and CDR2 SFDVKD. V trimming: 7 bases; J trimming: 3 bases; junction bases outside the gene matches: 10. CDR3 size: 15 residues. CDR3 DNA sequence: TGTGCCACCAGCGCGACAGGGAAGGGCGACTATGGCTACACCTTC. Its protein product is CATSATGKGDYGYTF.

The sample holds a few counts of this clonotype. Relative to the germline gene, one junction end is altered; a read error may explain this. The chain couples TRBV7-7 to TRBJ2-7, with D possibly matching TRBD1 (6 bases). Germline V gene lookup returns CDR1 SSHAT and CDR2 FNYEAQ (reference sequence). This CDR3 comprises 15 residues. The DNA of the CDR3 is TGTGCTAGCAGCTTAAACAGGGCGCCAGGGTACGAGCAGTACTTC. Its translation: CASSLNRAPGYEQYF.

The rearrangement joins TRBV10-3 to TRBJ2-1, with D tentatively TRBD1 or TRBD2 (7 bases each). The CDR3 totals 14 residues. Germline V gives CDR1 ENHRY, CDR2 SYGVKD. The germline V and J ends were trimmed by 10 bases and 6 bases, with 19 bases remaining between them. For the CDR3, the DNA is TGTGCCACCTCCGGGCAGGGGGGGTTCAATGAGCAGTTCTTC. Its protein is CATSGQGGFNEQFF.

DNA for the CDR3: TGTGCCAGCAGCACCCGACGACAGGGGGTGACAGATACGCAGTATTTT. It translates to CASSTRRQGVTDTQYF. The V call is TRBV7-2, the J call TRBJ2-3, with TRBD1 identical over 9 bases. CDR3 size: 16 residues. Trimming removed 5 bases from V and 3 bases from J; junction bases left unmatched: 9. Per germline, CDR1 SGHTA and CDR2 FQGNSA.

This chain links TRBV20-1 with TRBJ2-1; 10 positions agree with TRBD2. Germline CDR1 is DFQATT and CDR2 is SNEGSKA (reference sequence). Trimming at V came to 4 bases and at J to 4 bases, leaving 10 bases not matched to a gene. The CDR3 runs to 16 residues. The chain's CDR3 is CSAKMSSGSRYNEQFF. The DNA of the CDR3 is TGCAGTGCTAAGATGTCTAGCGGGAGTCGGTACAATGAGCAGTTCTTC.

This clonotype has only a few counts. The gene calls are TRBV20-1 and TRBJ2-1; 15 bases are shared with TRBD2. This CDR3 region has 16 residues. CDR1 is DFQATT, CDR2 SNEGSKA, per germline (reference sequence). V trimming: 6 bases; J trimming: 9 bases; junction bases outside the gene matches: 12. The CDR3 nucleotides are TGCAGTGCGACCGGACTAGCGGGAGGGCCTTTTGGTGAGCAGTTCTTC. Its translation: CSATGLAGGPFGEQFF.

The V call is TRBV29-1, the J call TRBJ2-5; 10 bases map to TRBD1. The DNA matches TRBJ2-7 better at its end, which makes the J call doubtful. This CDR3 has 13 amino acids. Germline CDR1 is SQVTM and CDR2 is ANQGSEA. DNA for the CDR3: TGCAGCGTACCGGGACAGGGGACGCACGAGCAGTACTTC. Translated: CSVPGQGTHEQYF.

V is TRBV2 and J is TRBJ2-1; 8 positions match TRBD2. Per the germline V gene, CDR1 is SNHLY and CDR2 is FYNNEI. Unmatched junction bases numbered 5, after V lost 4 bases and J lost 9 bases. This CDR3 spans 13 amino acids. Written as DNA, the CDR3 is TGTGCCAGCAGTGGGCGGGAGGCTGCTGAGCAGTTCTTC. It is translated as CASSGREAAEQFF.

This clonotype was found once. The germline gene is not matched at one end of the junction; a read error may be the cause. The V call is TRBV27, the J call TRBJ2-3; D is tentatively TRBD1 or TRBD2 (6 bases each). Germline CDR1 MNHEY, CDR2 SMNVEV (reference sequence). This CDR3 spans 12 amino acids. CDR3 region: CASRARGDMQYF. In nucleotides, the CDR3 is TGTGCCAGCAGGGCTAGGGGGGATATGCAGTATTTT.

The genes are TRBV6-6 and TRBJ1-5; TRBD1 matches 7 bases. The germline V gene encodes CDR1 MNHNY and CDR2 SVGAGI (reference sequence). CDR3 length: 15 amino acids. Losses at the gene ends were 2 bases for V and 3 bases for J; bases not matched to a gene: 4. The CDR3 DNA sequence: TGTGCCAGCAGTTACGCCGACAGGGTCAATCAGCCCCAGCATTTT. As protein: CASSYADRVNQPQHF.

J is TRBJ2-5 and V is TRBV4-1, with TRBD1 matching over 9 bases. The DNA end is more similar to TRBJ2-7, so the J call may be wrong. Germline lookup yields CDR1 MGHRA and CDR2 YSYEKL. The CDR3 length is 16 residues. The CDR3 region is CASSQVGGQGPYEQYF. DNA of the CDR3: TGCGCCAGCAGCCAAGTTGGGGGACAGGGCCCTTACGAGCAGTACTTC.

The gene calls are TRBV4-3 and TRBJ2-1; tentative D call: TRBD2 (7 bases). The CDR3 length is 18 residues. Germline loops: CDR1 LGHNA, CDR2 YSLEER. Trimming stripped 0 bases from V and 5 bases from J, with 20 bases between. The chain's CDR3 is CASSQDRRDGGLNNEQFF. CDR3 DNA sequence: TGCGCCAGCAGCCAAGATAGGAGGGACGGGGGGCTCAACAATGAGCAGTTCTTC.

As for this clonotype: The junction differs from germline at one of its ends, possibly a read error. The genes are TRBV4-1 and TRBJ2-1; unclear D gene. Germline V gene sequence: CDR1 MGHRA, CDR2 YSYEKL. This CDR3 region has 13 residues. CDR3 in DNA: TGCGCCAGAAGCCAAAGGGCCGACAATGAGCAGTTCTTC. Translation gives CARSQRADNEQFF.

V gene TRBV29-1 combines with J gene TRBJ2-1; 12 bases align to TRBD2. The DNA matches TRBJ2-7 better at its end, which makes the J call doubtful. CDR3 length equals 13 residues. Germline CDR1 reads SQVTM; CDR2 reads ANQGSEA. The CDR3 DNA reads TGCACTATCAGGCTAGCGGGGGGGAATGAGCAGTACTTC. Protein product: CTIRLAGGNEQYF.

The gene calls are TRBV12-3 or TRBV12-4 and TRBJ1-2, with 8 bases identical to TRBD1. V trimming: 5 bases; J trimming: 4 bases; junction bases outside the gene matches: 6. CDR3 length: 14 amino acids. CDR3 region: CASSATGAAYGYTF. The CDR3 DNA follows: TGTGCCAGCAGTGCGACAGGGGCGGCCTATGGCTACACCTTC.

This clonotype was seen once. At one boundary the junction diverges from the germline segment, which might be a read error. The V gene is TRBV11-3, the J gene TRBJ2-1; D is unresolved. The CDR3 sequence is 14 residues long. Germline V lookup: CDR1 SGHNT, CDR2 YENEEA. CDR3 sequence: CVSSPNPFYNEQFF. The CDR3 DNA sequence: TGTGTCAGCAGCCCCAATCCCTTCTACAATGAGCAGTTCTTC.